The clone carrying this T cell receptor (beta chain) turned up a few times. The data were obtained in a study of T-cell memory formation after mild COVID-19. Germline CDR1 MNHEY, CDR2 SVGEGT. The CDR3 sequence is 16 residues long. With 5 bases removed from V and 2 bases from J, the gap between germline ends came to 16 bases. TCRdb reprocessed the 5' RACE reads via MiXCR and lists one record per CDR3 protein. The data show under 200,000 distinct CDR3 sequences, approximately 10% seen once. The clonotype comes from a man aged 18 to 30 who had mild COVID-19 (a few samples of this study predate the infection). Cell type and time point are not known. The genes are TRBV6-2 or TRBV6-3 and TRBJ2-1; D might be TRBD1 (8 bases). The sequencing input was PBMCs or a T cell subset sorted from them (not recorded which). The CDR3 DNA sequence: TGTGCCAGCAGTAGGACAGGGAGGGAACCCTACAATGAGCAGTTCTTC. Translated, it gives CASSRTGREPYNEQFF.